This TCR beta chain was documented in a study of T cell repertoires in cytomegalovirus infection. Regarding the study as a whole: The ex vivo response showed dominance by HLA-C-restricted CMV-specific TCR beta clonotypes. Summed frequency of shared TCR beta families picked out CMV carriers who also had the relevant HLA.

The ends were cut back, 5 bases at V and 10 bases at J, with 12 bases in the middle. The CDR3 loop spans 13 amino acids. Germline V lookup: CDR1 MNHNS, CDR2 SASEGT. TCRdb re-derived calls from the reads in MiXCR, one entry per CDR3 protein. In the table there are fewer than 650,000 distinct CDR3 sequences, approximately 40% of which are singletons. A note on this clonotype: Its specificity is not known.

This clonotype originated in a human donor in good health (CMV status not recorded). Some clones in this sample may be carry-over from other donors' samples. The chain has TRBV6-1 and TRBJ1-6; no clear D. The specimen was cultured PBMCs, collected from culture after CMV antigen stimulation. In DNA form, the CDR3 reads TGTGCCAGCAGTTACGGGATGGGCTCACCCCTCCACTTT. Translating gives CASSYGMGSPLHF.